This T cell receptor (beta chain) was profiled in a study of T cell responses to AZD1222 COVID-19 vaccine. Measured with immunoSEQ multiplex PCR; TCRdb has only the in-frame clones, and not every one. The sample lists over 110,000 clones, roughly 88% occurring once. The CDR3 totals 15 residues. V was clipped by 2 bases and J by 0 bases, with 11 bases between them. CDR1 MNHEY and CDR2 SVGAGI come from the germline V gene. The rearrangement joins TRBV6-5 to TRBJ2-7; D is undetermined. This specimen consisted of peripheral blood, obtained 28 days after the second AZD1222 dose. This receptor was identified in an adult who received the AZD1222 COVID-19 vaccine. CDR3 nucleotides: TGTGCCAGCAGTTACACCCATACGAGCTCCTACGAGCAGTACTTC. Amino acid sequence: CASSYTHTSSYEQYF.